Included here is one T cell receptor beta chain sequence, with context. What it recognizes is unknown. This sample was taken from a study of cytomegalovirus exposure and HLA in healthy donors. Across the study: Out of 300 to 500 genotyped donors, roughly 80% belonged to the Caucasian-associated ancestry cluster.

Study-level findings and limits: Rates of TCR association differed by HLA locus in a later analysis, with DRB1 highest and HLA-C lowest.

Amplification used 60 Vbeta primers and 13 Jbeta primers. Sequenced by immunoSEQ multiplex PCR; TCRdb stores in-frame clones only, minus some. The data hold nearly 200,000 clones, with 70% to 80% observed a single time. The CDR3 loop spans 16 amino acids. V lost 2 bases and J lost 5; bases outside the gene matches: 7. CDR1 and CDR2 (germline): SGHRS, YFSETQ. The rearrangement uses TRBV5-1 and TRBJ1-6, with 7 positions matching TRBD1. This clonotype was obtained from a woman younger than 45 in good health and CMV-seropositive. Sequenced input: PBMCs. The CDR3 region is CASSFLQGMHNSPLHF. The CDR3 region has the DNA TGCGCCAGCAGCTTTCTACAGGGGATGCATAATTCACCCCTCCACTTT.